This TCR beta chain stems from a study of cytotoxic CD8 clonotypes in ibrutinib-treated CLL. Study in general: Researchers reported under twelve relapsed/refractory and about 15 treatment-naive patients, some 18 of them IGHV unmutated.

Clones were read by immunoSEQ multiplex PCR, and TCRdb kept only the in-frame ones, dropping some. The sample has more than 110,000 clones, 80% seen once. The CDR3 totals 14 residues. CDR1 is KGHSH, CDR2 LQKENI, per germline. V trimming: 6 bases; J trimming: 6 bases; junction bases outside the gene matches: 9. Findings and caveats of the study: Baseline-level clonality went beyond age-matched healthy donors and moved in step with circulating CD8+ T-cell counts.

About this clone: Its antigen remains unidentified.

This receptor was obtained from a human donor with chronic lymphocytic leukemia. The rearrangement links TRBV18 to TRBJ2-7, with 9 bases identical to TRBD1. The input for sequencing was PBMCs, taken after 36 months of ibrutinib treatment. CDR3 loop: CASSPGTGLFEQYF. CDR3 nucleotide sequence: TGTGCCAGCTCCCCCGGGACAGGGCTCTTCGAGCAGTACTTC.